Presented here are 18 T cell receptor beta chains from one specimen sequenced in a study of blood T cells in healthy people across ages. Together with a sample-barcoded 5' primer, a J-beta primer mix was included in a second PCR lasting roughly 6 to 12 cycles. MiXCR was run by TCRdb on the 5' RACE reads, yielding one entry per CDR3 protein. The sample lists about 580,000 distinct CDR3 sequences, 45% to 55% occurring once. The sample was blood. These receptors were taken from a man older than 75 in good health.

J is TRBJ1-2 and V is TRBV4-3, with 10 positions matching TRBD1. The V segment lost 2 bases and the J segment 4 bases; nucleotides outside the gene matches: 4. The CDR3 covers 15 residues. Germline V CDR1 and CDR2: LGHNA, YSLEER. CDR3 region: CASSQRQGAGYGYTF. The CDR3 DNA follows: TGCGCCAGCAGCCAAAGACAGGGGGCCGGCTATGGCTACACCTTC.

On this clonotype itself: One end of the junction is discordant with germline, which a read error may explain. J is TRBJ2-7 and V is TRBV7-2; D is perhaps TRBD2 (6 bases). Per germline, CDR1 SGHTA and CDR2 FQGNSA. This CDR3 contains 18 residues. CDR3 protein: CVSSLRIRGGGTRNEQYF. The CDR3 nucleotides are TGTGTCAGCAGCTTAAGGATAAGGGGAGGAGGAACGCGTAACGAGCAGTACTTC.

The gene calls are TRBV7-9 and TRBJ2-7, with a possible D match to TRBD1 (6 bases). Germline CDR1 reads SEHNR; CDR2 reads FQNEAQ (reference sequence). CDR3 size: 14 residues. The V end was cut by 7 bases, the J end by 1 base, with 14 bases between. CDR3 protein: CASNPWTESYEQYF. CDR3 sequence (DNA): TGTGCCAGCAACCCTTGGACAGAATCCTACGAGCAGTACTTC.

The chain joins TRBV4-3 to TRBJ2-3; D gene uncertain. Germline assignment: CDR1 LGHNA and CDR2 YSLEER. Trimming shortened V by 0 bases and J by 0 bases, and 16 bases separated the two germline ends. The CDR3 sequence is 18 residues long. The DNA for the CDR3 is TGCGCCAGCAGCCAAGAGTGGGTCCGGGCTGGTAGCACAGATACGCAGTATTTT. Translating it yields CASSQEWVRAGSTDTQYF.

The chain has TRBV10-3 and TRBJ2-7; 7 bases are a match to TRBD2. The CDR3 sequence is 14 residues long. Germline lookup yields CDR1 ENHRY and CDR2 SYGVKD. Unmatched junction bases numbered 10, after V lost 11 bases and J lost 0 bases. The CDR3 nucleotides are TGTGCCTCCTGGACCGGGGGGATCTCCTACGAGCAGTACTTC. Translating it yields CASWTGGISYEQYF.

The chain couples TRBV20-1 to TRBJ1-2, with a tentative D call TRBD1 (5 bases). The CDR3 covers 16 residues. V shed 2 bases and J shed 2 bases, with 18 bases lying between them. Germline CDR1 is DFQATT and CDR2 is SNEGSKA (reference sequence). The CDR3 sequence: CSARPGYGTANYGYTF. As DNA, the CDR3 is TGCAGTGCTAGACCTGGGTACGGGACGGCAAACTATGGCTACACCTTC.

This clonotype has at least ten counts. The gene calls are TRBV6-5 and TRBJ2-7; tentative D call: TRBD2 (6 bases). Between the trimmed V and J ends, which lost 2 bases and 0 bases, there was a span of 11 bases. This CDR3 region has 15 residues. Germline loops: CDR1 MNHEY, CDR2 SVGAGI. CDR3 coding DNA: TGTGCCAGCAGTTACCCTGGACTAAGCTCCTACGAGCAGTACTTC. Translation gives CASSYPGLSSYEQYF.

As regards this clonotype: Just one base apart from a much larger clone, this may be a read error. V and J are TRBV6-5 and TRBJ2-1; 8 bases are shared with TRBD1. Per germline, CDR1 MNHEY and CDR2 SVGAGI. Trimming at V came to 6 bases and at J to 11 bases, leaving 15 bases not matched to a gene. The CDR3 is 15 residues long. As DNA, the CDR3 is TGTGCCAGCAGCCGACAGGGGACCCTCCCCGTCAAGCAGTTCTTC. Translated: CASSRQGTLPVKQFF.

This clonotype was counted ten times or more. This chain uses TRBV6-5 with TRBJ2-1, with D perhaps matching TRBD1 (6 bases). The V gene's germline CDR1 is MNHEY and CDR2 SVGAGI. The CDR3 runs to 14 residues. Trimming took off 6 bases at V and 2 bases at J, with 11 bases between the two ends. Written as DNA, the CDR3 is TGTGCCAGCAGCAATAGGGACACCTACAATGAGCAGTTCTTC. This codes for CASSNRDTYNEQFF.

The chain has TRBV3-1 and TRBJ2-6; the D is unclear. The CDR3 is made up of 14 amino acids. Germline V gene sequence: CDR1 LGHDT, CDR2 YNNKEL (reference sequence). Trimming left V 9 bases short and J 0 bases short, with 9 bases between. In DNA, the CDR3 is TGTGCCAGTAAAAAGGACTCTGGGGCCAACGTCCTGACTTTC. Amino acid sequence: CASKKDSGANVLTF.

V usage is TRBV25-1 and J usage is TRBJ1-1; 9 bases are a match to TRBD1. The junction had 11 bases not matched to a gene; V was cut back by 5 bases and J by 4 bases. CDR3 length: 16 residues. Germline loops: CDR1 MGHDK, CDR2 SYGVNS. The DNA of the CDR3 is TGTGCCAGCAGTCCTACGGGACAGGGTAAGGCCACTGAAGCTTTCTTT. It translates to CASSPTGQGKATEAFF.

The rearrangement uses TRBV7-2 and TRBJ1-6; 9 bases are a match to TRBD1. V gave up 2 bases and J gave up 9 bases; unmatched junction bases: 5. The CDR3 spans 15 residues. Germline CDR1 SGHTA, CDR2 FQGNSA. This CDR3 reads CASSLTGGVGSPLHF. Here the CDR3 DNA reads TGTGCCAGCAGCTTAACAGGGGGCGTCGGTTCACCCCTCCACTTT.

This clonotype was picked up one time. The chain uses TRBV4-2 and TRBJ1-1; no reliable D call. There are 14 residues in the CDR3. CDR1 and CDR2 from the germline V gene are LGHNA and YNFKEQ. The ends were cut back, 4 bases at V and 1 base at J, with 10 bases in the middle. CDR3 loop: CASSPNPANTEAFF. CDR3 nucleotides: TGTGCCAGCAGCCCCAACCCCGCGAACACTGAAGCTTTCTTT.

The chain joins TRBV15 to TRBJ2-1, with TRBD2 matching over 10 bases. The CDR3 contains 15 residues. V lost 4 bases to trimming and J lost 3 bases; unmatched junction nucleotides: 3. Germline values: CDR1 LNHNV, CDR2 YYDKDF (reference sequence). CDR3 sequence reads: CATSIRTSGYNEQFF. The CDR3 region has the DNA TGTGCCACCAGCATCCGGACTAGCGGCTACAATGAGCAGTTCTTC.

J is TRBJ2-3 and V is TRBV15; 7 bases map to TRBD2. V lost 0 bases, J lost 3 bases, and 18 bases stayed unmatched. From germline, CDR1 is LNHNV and CDR2 YYDKDF (reference sequence). CDR3 length: 20 amino acids. The CDR3 DNA follows: TGTGCCACCAGCAGAGATCGAGGAGAAGGTCGCGGGAGTAGGACAGATACGCAGTATTTT. This translates into CATSRDRGEGRGSRTDTQYF.

This clonotype was counted many times. V and J are TRBV20-1 and TRBJ2-7; TRBD2 matches 9 bases. Germline values: CDR1 DFQATT, CDR2 SNEGSKA (reference sequence). CDR3 length: 15 residues. The J segment lost 7 bases and the V segment lost 3 bases, leaving 13 bases of the junction unmatched. For the CDR3, the DNA is TGCAGTGCTAGTAAAGCGGGGGGCCGCGCCTGGGAGCAGTACTTC. Its protein is CSASKAGGRAWEQYF.

V and J are TRBV10-3 and TRBJ2-5; 7 nucleotides align to TRBD2. Trimming removed 9 bases from V and 2 bases from J; junction bases left unmatched: 9. Germline V lookup: CDR1 ENHRY, CDR2 SYGVKD. The CDR3 sequence is 14 residues long. CDR3 sequence (DNA): TGTGCCATACGTAGCGGGCCAGAGCAAGAGACCCAGTACTTC. Translated, it gives CAIRSGPEQETQYF.

This clonotype appeared a few times. The chain couples TRBV9 to TRBJ1-1; tentative D call: TRBD1 (6 bases). The ends were cut back, 0 bases at V and 4 bases at J, with 13 bases in the middle. This CDR3 contains 15 residues. Germline V CDR1 and CDR2: SGDLS, YYNGEE. DNA for the CDR3: TGTGCCAGCAGCGTAGCTCAGGGAGGGGGCACTGAAGCTTTCTTT. Residues: CASSVAQGGGTEAFF.